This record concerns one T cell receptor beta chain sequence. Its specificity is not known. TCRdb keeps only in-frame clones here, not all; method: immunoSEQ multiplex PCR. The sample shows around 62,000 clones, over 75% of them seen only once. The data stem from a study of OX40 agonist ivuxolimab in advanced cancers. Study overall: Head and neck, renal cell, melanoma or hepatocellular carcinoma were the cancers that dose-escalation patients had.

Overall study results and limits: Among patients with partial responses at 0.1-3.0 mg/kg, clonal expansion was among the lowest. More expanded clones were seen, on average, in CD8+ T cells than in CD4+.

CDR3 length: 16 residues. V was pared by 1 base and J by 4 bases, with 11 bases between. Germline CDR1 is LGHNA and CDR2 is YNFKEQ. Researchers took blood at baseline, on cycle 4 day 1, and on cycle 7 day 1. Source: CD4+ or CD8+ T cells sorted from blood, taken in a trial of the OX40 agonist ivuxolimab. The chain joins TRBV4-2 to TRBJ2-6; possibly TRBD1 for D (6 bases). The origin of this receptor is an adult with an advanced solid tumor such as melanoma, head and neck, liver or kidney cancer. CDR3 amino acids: CASSQGQVTGANVLTF. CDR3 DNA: TGTGCCAGCAGCCAAGGACAGGTTACCGGGGCCAACGTCCTGACTTTC.